These 5 T cell receptor beta chains came from one sample sequenced in a study of cytomegalovirus exposure and HLA in healthy donors. This PCR relied on a set of 60 Vbeta primers and 13 Jbeta primers. Sequencing used immunoSEQ multiplex PCR; TCRdb keeps in-frame clones, though not all of them. The repertoire includes some 130,000 clones, 75% to 85% of them detected once, and around 1.2% sits in the top ten. Sequencing used PBMCs. These receptors were obtained from a girl aged 2 to 9 in good health and CMV-seronegative.

CDR3 in DNA: TGTGCCAGCAGAGCCGCTCTTCCGGGGAGGCCAGAGACCCAGTACTTC. This encodes CASRAALPGRPETQYF. V usage is TRBV25-1 and J usage is TRBJ2-5, with D perhaps TRBD2 (6 bases). The CDR3 covers 16 residues. The V end lost 6 bases, the J end lost 4 bases, and 21 bases lay between the germline ends. The germline V gene encodes CDR1 MGHDK and CDR2 SYGVNS. The complete variable domain, with remaining parts taken from reference TRBV25-1 and TRBJ2-5, reads EADIYQTPRYLVIGTGKKITLECSQTMGHDKMYWYQQDPGMELHLIHYSYGVNSTEKGDLSSESTVSRIRTEHFPLTLESARPSHTSQYLCASRAALPGRPETQYFGPGTRLLVL.

The gene calls are TRBV27 and TRBJ2-3; D not resolved. Germline assignment: CDR1 MNHEY and CDR2 SMNVEV (reference sequence). The germline V and J ends were trimmed by 2 bases and 1 base, with 10 bases remaining between them. The CDR3 has 15 amino acids. CDR3 DNA sequence: TGTGCCAGCAGTTTACCCTCCCCGGGCACAGATACGCAGTATTTT. It codes for CASSLPSPGTDTQYF.

CDR3 nucleotides: TGTGCCAGCAGTCCTTGGACTAGCGGGAGGTTCGGGGAGACCCAGTACTTC. This translates into CASSPWTSGRFGETQYF. This chain uses TRBV27 with TRBJ2-5; the match to TRBD2 covers 14 bases. Trimming at V came to 5 bases and at J to 5 bases, leaving 10 bases not matched to a gene. The CDR3 loop spans 17 amino acids. Germline assignment: CDR1 MNHEY and CDR2 SMNVEV (reference sequence).

The chain uses TRBV20-1 and TRBJ2-2, with D unresolved. Germline CDR1 DFQATT, CDR2 SNEGSKA (reference sequence). Between the trimmed V and J ends, which lost 4 bases and 7 bases, there was a span of 7 bases. This CDR3 contains 11 residues. Written as DNA, the CDR3 is TGCAGTGCTATACGAGGCGGGGAGCTGTTTTTT. This translates into CSAIRGGELFF.

The chain joins TRBV18 to TRBJ1-5; 9 bases line up with TRBD1. The junction had 8 bases not matched to a gene; V was cut back by 5 bases and J by 6 bases. The germline V gene encodes CDR1 KGHSH and CDR2 LQKENI. The CDR3 consists of 15 residues. CDR3 DNA: TGTGCCAGCTCATCTACAGGGGGCGCAGGTCAGCCCCAGCATTTT. It specifies CASSSTGGAGQPQHF.